This T cell receptor (beta chain) was obtained from a study of CD8+ T cells in alopecia areata. Separation by sorting yielded CD4+ and CD8+ T cells from PBMCs. The CDR3 is made up of 12 amino acids. With 1 base removed from V and 8 bases from J, the gap between germline ends came to 6 bases. Germline CDR1 reads SEHNR; CDR2 reads FQNEAQ (reference sequence). It was cDNA, reverse transcribed from extracted RNA, that served as the sequencing template. Sequencing was performed with immunoSEQ multiplex PCR; in TCRdb, only in-frame clones are kept and a portion is missing. This table holds roughly 200,000 clones, more than 50% found once.

The receptor's source is a human donor in good health. The material sequenced was CD8+ T cells sorted from blood. The chain recombines TRBV7-9 with TRBJ1-5; D remains unclear. Here the CDR3 reads CASSLDREPQHF. Written as DNA, the CDR3 is TGTGCCAGCAGCTTAGATAGAGAGCCCCAGCATTTT.